The 20 T cell receptor beta chains below all came from one sample that was sequenced in a study of T-cell reconstitution after alpha-beta-depleted transplantation in children. TCRbeta library preparation incorporated unique molecular identifiers. TCRdb re-called the PCR reads through MiXCR, storing one row per CDR3 protein. The sample yields about 400,000 distinct CDR3 sequences, 15% to 20% seen once. This specimen was PBMCs, mostly from graft donor cells, taken 360 days after TCRalphabeta/CD19-depleted stem cell transplant. The receptors come from a boy younger than two who had a stem cell transplant for Wiskott-Aldrich syndrome, so the T cells may come from the graft donor.

This clonotype was counted a single time. V and J are TRBV4-3 and TRBJ2-5, with 7 bases identical to TRBD2. The CDR3 is 18 residues long. The V segment lost 0 bases and the J segment 4 bases; nucleotides outside the gene matches: 14. CDR1 and CDR2 from the germline V gene are LGHNA and YSLEER. CDR3 residues: CASSQDAFPGGAGETQYF. The CDR3 coding sequence is TGCGCCAGCAGCCAAGATGCGTTCCCGGGGGGAGCGGGAGAGACCCAGTACTTC.

The table lists this clonotype with a few counts. V gene TRBV4-3 combines with J gene TRBJ2-3; D ambiguous. This CDR3 has 18 amino acids. CDR1 is LGHNA, CDR2 YSLEER, per germline. Trimming took off 1 base at V and 0 bases at J, with 17 bases between the two ends. The CDR3: CASSQGLRARLSTDTQYF. The CDR3 nucleotides are TGCGCCAGCAGCCAAGGATTACGGGCACGCCTTAGCACAGATACGCAGTATTTT.

The DNA for the CDR3 is TGTGCCAGCAGCTTTGGTTCGGTTTCCGGGGAGCTGTTTTTT. As protein: CASSFGSVSGELFF. J is TRBJ2-2 and V is TRBV7-9; D remains ambiguous. Germline V CDR1 and CDR2: SEHNR, FQNEAQ (reference sequence). This CDR3 is built from 14 residues. With 3 bases removed from V and 6 bases from J, the gap between germline ends came to 11 bases.

This clonotype was seen more than once but under ten times. The V call is TRBV5-1, the J call TRBJ2-2; 9 bases are a match to TRBD1. After removal of 3 bases from V and 6 bases from J, the junction contained 6 bases not matched to a gene. Germline CDR1 reads SGHRS; CDR2 reads YFSETQ. The CDR3 has 15 amino acids. The CDR3 loop reads CASSSGTGLAGELFF. Written as DNA, the CDR3 is TGCGCCAGCAGCTCCGGGACAGGGCTGGCCGGGGAGCTGTTTTTT.

The CDR3 reads CASSSSGGFDRDQETQYF. The CDR3 DNA reads TGCGCCAGCAGCTCCTCTGGCGGTTTCGACAGGGATCAAGAGACCCAGTACTTC. The chain recombines TRBV5-1 with TRBJ2-5; TRBD1 matches 7 bases. V lost 3 bases and J lost 2; bases outside the gene matches: 16. The germline gives CDR1 SGHRS, CDR2 YFSETQ. This CDR3 has 18 amino acids.

This clonotype has just a few counts. This chain links TRBV6-4 with TRBJ2-1; TRBD1 aligns across 9 bases. Trimming cost V 4 bases and J 8 bases; bases outside gene matches: 9. The CDR3 contains 15 residues. CDR1 is MRHNA and CDR2 is SNTAGT in the germline V gene. This chain's CDR3 is CASSGSRDRVHEQFF. The CDR3 DNA reads TGTGCCAGCAGTGGGTCAAGGGACAGGGTCCATGAGCAGTTCTTC.

The chain recombines TRBV12-3 or TRBV12-4 with TRBJ2-3; tentative D call: TRBD2 (5 bases). V gave up 10 bases and J gave up 2 bases, with 13 bases separating them. The CDR3 is made up of 13 amino acids. CDR3 loop: CATRYDYTDTQYF. CDR3 nucleotides: TGTGCCACGAGATACGACTACACAGATACGCAGTATTTT.

The chain's CDR3 is CASSRRQGLKETQYF. The CDR3 nucleotides read TGTGCCAGCAGTCGACGACAGGGTTTAAAAGAGACCCAGTACTTC. The chain carries TRBV27 and TRBJ2-5; TRBD1 matches 7 bases. In germline, CDR1 is MNHEY, CDR2 SMNVEV (reference sequence). The CDR3 sequence is 15 residues long. The ends lost 5 bases at V and 3 bases at J; junction bases unmatched: 9.

The chain has TRBV7-2 and TRBJ2-3, with 12 bases fitting TRBD2. V was clipped by 5 bases and J by 10 bases; unmatched bases: 10. Germline V gene data show CDR1 as SGHTA and CDR2 as FQGNSA. The CDR3 is 15 amino acids. CDR3: CASSLLGTSGLAQYF. In nucleotides, the CDR3 is TGTGCCAGCAGCCTACTCGGGACTAGCGGGTTAGCGCAGTATTTT.

This clonotype was seen ten or more times. The rearrangement joins TRBV11-2 to TRBJ1-2, with a possible D match to TRBD1 (5 bases). The CDR3 is 16 residues long. In germline, CDR1 is SGHAT, CDR2 FQNNGV. V was cut by 5 bases and J by 5 bases, with 21 bases left in between. The CDR3 DNA is TGTGCCAGCAGCCGATCCGGGACGAGGGAACTTTATGGCTACACCTTC. Protein sequence: CASSRSGTRELYGYTF.

The chain is built from TRBV14 and TRBJ2-5; D is possibly TRBD1 or TRBD2 (5 bases each). The germline V gene has CDR1 SGHDN and CDR2 FVKESK. The CDR3 length is 24 residues. With 3 bases removed from V and 0 bases from J, the gap between germline ends came to 38 bases. CDR3 coding DNA: TGTGCCAGCAGCCATCTCCCCCCGGGACCGGTCGTTCTACCCAGGGTCCAAAACCAAGAGACCCAGTACTTC. Its translation is CASSHLPPGPVVLPRVQNQETQYF.

This clonotype appeared a few times. V and J are TRBV5-1 and TRBJ2-1; 8 positions match TRBD1. Germline values: CDR1 SGHRS, CDR2 YFSETQ. The CDR3 totals 15 residues. J lost 1 base, V lost 4 bases, and 4 bases had no gene match. Here the CDR3 DNA reads TGCGCCAGCAGCAACCGACAGGGGTCCTACAATGAGCAGTTCTTC. Its translation: CASSNRQGSYNEQFF.

The chain has TRBV3-1 and TRBJ2-7, with 8 nucleotides matching TRBD2. There are 15 residues in the CDR3. V gave up 4 bases and J gave up 2 bases; unmatched junction bases: 7. Germline CDR1 and CDR2: LGHDT and YNNKEL (reference sequence). In DNA, the CDR3 is TGTGCCAGCAGCCCTGGGCGCGGGGGGCCCTACGAGCAGTACTTC. The encoded protein is CASSPGRGGPYEQYF.

This clonotype was seen only a few times. The rearrangement links TRBV12-3 or TRBV12-4 to TRBJ2-1, with D unresolved. CDR3 length: 15 amino acids. Trimming stripped 5 bases from V and 0 bases from J, with 11 bases between. CDR3: CASSSVGRSYNEQFF. The CDR3 DNA reads as TGTGCCAGCAGTAGCGTGGGTCGCTCCTACAATGAGCAGTTCTTC.

The chain combines TRBV5-1 with TRBJ2-5; 9 bases are shared with TRBD2. Germline values: CDR1 SGHRS, CDR2 YFSETQ. The CDR3 contains 16 residues. V shed 4 bases and J 0 bases; nucleotides not matched to a gene: 7. The DNA for the CDR3 is TGCGCCAGCAGCCCAGGGACTAGCCCATACCAAGAGACCCAGTACTTC. It codes for CASSPGTSPYQETQYF.

In this sample, this clonotype turned up a few times. V and J are TRBV5-6 and TRBJ2-7, with 9 bases that match TRBD2. The CDR3 consists of 16 residues. Germline V gene lookup returns CDR1 SGHDT and CDR2 YYEEEE. Unmatched junction bases numbered 7, after V lost 3 bases and J lost 0 bases. CDR3 nucleotide sequence: TGTGCCAGCAGCTGCATTAGCGGGAGCGACTCCTACGAGCAGTACTTC. Translation: CASSCISGSDSYEQYF.

This sequence joins TRBV7-8 and TRBJ2-1; D unresolved. In germline, CDR1 is SGHVS, CDR2 FQNEAQ. Trimming stripped 4 bases from V and 5 bases from J, with 9 bases between. The CDR3 loop spans 13 amino acids. DNA for the CDR3: TGTGCCAGCAGCTACCGACCTAACAATGAGCAGTTCTTC. Its translation is CASSYRPNNEQFF.

This rearrangement joins TRBV19 to TRBJ2-6; D might be TRBD1 (5 bases). CDR1 LNHDA and CDR2 SQIVND come from the germline V gene (reference sequence). This CDR3 has 15 amino acids. Trimming took off 7 bases at V and 0 bases at J, with 10 bases between the two ends. The CDR3 coding sequence is TGTGCCAGTACAGGGCTCCGCTCTGGGGCCAACGTCCTGACTTTC. Translation: CASTGLRSGANVLTF.

This clonotype was recorded at least ten times. The chain uses TRBV4-2 and TRBJ2-3; D possibly matches TRBD1 or TRBD2 (6 bases each). CDR1 LGHNA and CDR2 YNFKEQ come from the germline V gene. Trimming stripped 0 bases from V and 1 base from J, with 11 bases between. This CDR3 is 16 amino acids long. CDR3 protein: CASSQDWGAGTDTQYF. The DNA of the CDR3 is TGTGCCAGCAGCCAAGATTGGGGGGCCGGCACAGATACGCAGTATTTT.

This clonotype was observed at least ten times. The chain links TRBV7-9 to TRBJ2-1, with D possibly TRBD1 on 6 matching bases. In germline, CDR1 is SEHNR, CDR2 FQNEAQ (reference sequence). The CDR3 sequence is 15 residues long. V was cut by 0 bases and J by 6 bases, with 12 bases left in between. Written as DNA, the CDR3 is TGTGCCAGCAGCTTAGCAGAGGGGGTTTTCAATGAGCAGTTCTTC. Translation gives CASSLAEGVFNEQFF.